These 17 T cell receptor beta chains share one sample of origin, sequenced in a study of CD8 T cells in ankylosing spondylitis. From the 5' RACE reads, TCRdb called clonotypes with MiXCR, one entry per CDR3 protein. The sample lists more than 100,000 distinct CDR3 sequences, around 10% seen once, with around 4.3% in the top ten. Sequencing was done on a sample of blood, either unsorted or a sorted T cell fraction (not recorded which). The receptor set was obtained from a female donor with ankylosing spondylitis or in good health (not recorded which).

There are many counts of this clonotype. The chain employs TRBV14 and TRBJ2-1, with no clear D. Per the germline V gene, CDR1 is SGHDN and CDR2 is FVKESK. The CDR3 contains 14 residues. The V end lost 4 bases, the J end lost 4 bases, and 11 bases lay between the germline ends. The CDR3 here is CASSLQYEYNEQFF. The CDR3 coding sequence is TGTGCCAGCAGCCTCCAGTATGAGTACAATGAGCAGTTCTTC.

A word on this clonotype: The germline gene is not matched at one end of the junction; a read error may be the cause. The rearrangement joins TRBV7-6 to TRBJ1-1, with TRBD1 as a possible D gene (6 bases). The CDR3 has 15 amino acids. The V gene's germline CDR1 is SGHVS and CDR2 FNYEAQ. CDR3 in DNA: TGTGCCAGCAGCTGGAACCCGACAGGAAACACTGAAACTTTCTTT. Translating it yields CASSWNPTGNTETFF. The variable domain in full, completed from reference TRBV7-6 and TRBJ1-1, reads GAGVSQSPRYKVTKRGQDVALRCDPISGHVSLYWYRQALGQGPEFLTYFNYEAQQDKSGLPNDRFSAERPEGSISTLTIQRTEQRDSAMYRCASSWNPTGNTETFFGQGTRLTVV.

At least ten counts were recorded for this clonotype. V gene TRBV7-2 combines with J gene TRBJ2-2; 9 nucleotides match TRBD2. Germline lookup yields CDR1 SGHTA and CDR2 FQGNSA. The junction had 5 bases not matched to a gene; V was cut back by 7 bases and J by 2 bases. CDR3 length: 15 residues. Here the CDR3 DNA reads TGTGCCAGCAAAGTAGCGGGAGCCAACACCGGGGAGCTGTTTTTT. This gives the protein CASKVAGANTGELFF. Drawing the rest from reference TRBV7-2 and TRBJ2-2, the complete variable domain is GAGVSQSPSNKVTEKGKDVELRCDPISGHTALYWYRQSLGQGLEFLIYFQGNSAPDKSGLPSDRFSAERTGGSVSTLTIQRTQQEDSAVYLCASKVAGANTGELFFGEGSRLTVL.

The chain uses TRBV19 and TRBJ1-5; possibly TRBD1 for D (5 bases). The germline gives CDR1 LNHDA, CDR2 SQIVND (reference sequence). The germline V and J ends were trimmed by 3 bases and 2 bases, with 11 bases remaining between them. The CDR3 has 15 residues. As DNA, the CDR3 is TGTGCCAGTAGTATTCAAGGAGGGGGCAATCAGCCCCAGCATTTT. It specifies CASSIQGGGNQPQHF. The complete variable domain, with remaining parts taken from reference TRBV19 and TRBJ1-5, reads DGGITQSPKYLFRKEGQNVTLSCEQNLNHDAMYWYRQDPGQGLRLIYYSQIVNDFQKGDIAEGYSVSREKKESFPLTVTSAQKNPTAFYLCASSIQGGGNQPQHFGDGTRLSIL.

This clonotype was seen many times. CDR3 in DNA: TGCGCCAGCAGCCTCATGAGTGTGGGGAACACTGAAGCTTTCTTT. Translating it yields CASSLMSVGNTEAFF. This rearrangement joins TRBV5-1 to TRBJ1-1; D gene unclear. The CDR3 is 15 residues long. Germline V gives CDR1 SGHRS, CDR2 YFSETQ. V shed 4 bases and J shed 1 base, with 14 bases lying between them.

This clonotype has at least ten counts. The V and J genes are TRBV29-1 and TRBJ1-6; possible D gene TRBD1, 6 bases. CDR3 length equals 12 residues. Germline V gene data show CDR1 as SQVTM and CDR2 as ANQGSEA. The V end was cut by 5 bases, the J end by 7 bases, with 9 bases between. CDR3 bases: TGCAGCGTTAGCCAGGGGAATTCACCCCTCCACTTT. Its translation: CSVSQGNSPLHF.

This clonotype appeared a few times. The rearrangement uses TRBV6-1 and TRBJ1-5; D is perhaps TRBD1 (5 bases). V dropped 8 bases and J dropped 0 bases, with 17 bases sitting between them. Germline V gene data show CDR1 as MNHNS and CDR2 as SASEGT. CDR3 length: 16 residues. The DNA for the CDR3 is TGTGCCAGCTATAATCCCAGGGACTATAGCAATCAGCCCCAGCATTTT. Translation gives CASYNPRDYSNQPQHF.

This clonotype was seen at least ten times. V and J are TRBV28 and TRBJ1-2; 7 bases map to TRBD1. Germline values: CDR1 MDHEN, CDR2 SYDVKM. Germline trimming cut 2 bases from V and 3 bases from J; bases unmatched to any gene: 6. This CDR3 is 15 amino acids long. CDR3 nucleotide sequence: TGTGCCAGCAGTTTAGGGGACAGCCGAGACTATGGCTACACCTTC. This encodes CASSLGDSRDYGYTF.

In its sample, this clonotype was seen many times. The J gene is TRBJ2-1, the V gene TRBV20-1, with 7 positions matching TRBD2. CDR1 and CDR2 (germline): DFQATT, SNEGSKA (reference sequence). The CDR3 is 13 amino acids. The J segment lost 5 bases and the V segment lost 6 bases, leaving 7 bases of the junction unmatched. The CDR3 sequence: CSAGRGRDNEQFF. The CDR3 coding sequence is TGCAGTGCAGGGCGGGGGAGAGACAATGAGCAGTTCTTC.

Ten or more counts support this clonotype. The junction departs from germline at one end; a sequencing error may be responsible. V and J are TRBV30 and TRBJ1-1; D unresolved. The germline gives CDR1 GTSNPN, CDR2 SVGIG (reference sequence). The CDR3 has 12 amino acids. The CDR3 reads CAWSVLNSEAFF. The CDR3 coding sequence is TGTGCCTGGAGTGTACTGAACAGTGAAGCTTTCTTT.

There are many counts of this clonotype. The chain has TRBV20-1 and TRBJ2-7; D uncertain. Per the germline V gene, CDR1 is DFQATT and CDR2 is SNEGSKA (reference sequence). The V and J ends lost 5 bases and 2 bases respectively, with 4 bases between them. CDR3 size: 10 residues. CDR3 sequence: CSALTYEQYF. The CDR3 DNA sequence: TGCAGTGCTCTGACCTACGAGCAGTACTTC.

This clonotype was counted at least ten times. This rearrangement joins TRBV2 to TRBJ1-2; 8 bases align to TRBD1. The CDR3 sequence is 14 residues long. Germline trimming cut 3 bases from V and 3 bases from J; bases unmatched to any gene: 3. CDR1 and CDR2 from the germline V gene are SNHLY and FYNNEI. CDR3 nucleotides: TGTGCCAGCAGTGAGCAGGGGGCTTACTATGGCTACACCTTC. This encodes CASSEQGAYYGYTF.

This clonotype was detected ten times or more. The chain uses TRBV10-3 and TRBJ1-1; maybe TRBD1 (5 bases). The CDR3 consists of 14 residues. The V end was cut by 5 bases, the J end by 0 bases, with 10 bases between. CDR1 is ENHRY and CDR2 is SYGVKD in the germline V gene. CDR3 nucleotide sequence: TGTGCCATCAGTACAGGCTTCATGAACACTGAAGCTTTCTTT. Protein: CAISTGFMNTEAFF.

On this clonotype itself: A much bigger clone sits one base away, suggesting this may be a read error. The J gene is TRBJ2-1, the V gene TRBV28; 10 bases fit TRBD2. CDR3 length equals 16 residues. V shed 6 bases and J 3 bases; nucleotides not matched to a gene: 8. Germline V gene data show CDR1 as MDHEN and CDR2 as SYDVKM. CDR3 in DNA: TGTGCCAGCAGAAGCCCTAGCGGGGGCTTCTACAATGAGCAGTTCTTC. It specifies CASRSPSGGFYNEQFF.

This clonotype occurred many times. This chain links TRBV10-1 with TRBJ2-3; D may be TRBD2 (6 bases). V was shortened by 3 bases and J by 0 bases, with 10 bases between the two germline ends. Per germline, CDR1 WNHNN and CDR2 SYGVQD (reference sequence). The CDR3 loop spans 15 amino acids. The CDR3 DNA follows: TGCGCCAGCAGTGACACGGGAGACAGCACAGATACGCAGTATTTT. Its protein is CASSDTGDSTDTQYF.

This clonotype has a handful of counts. The chain has TRBV18 and TRBJ2-5; 14 bases fit TRBD2. Germline V gene data show CDR1 as KGHSH and CDR2 as LQKENI. The ends lost 2 bases at V and 1 base at J; junction bases unmatched: 3. The CDR3 loop spans 17 amino acids. CDR3: CASSPRGLAGGQETQYF. Here the CDR3 DNA reads TGTGCCAGCTCACCAAGAGGACTAGCGGGAGGCCAAGAGACCCAGTACTTC.

As to this clonotype: Its ends do not fully match the called genes, so a read error is possible. The chain couples TRBV5-1 to TRBJ1-1; D gene unclear. The CDR3 contains 14 residues. Germline V CDR1 and CDR2: SGHRS, YFSETQ. This CDR3 reads CASSFSAVNTEAFF. CDR3 DNA: TGCGCCAGCAGCTTTTCGGCAGTAAACACTGAAGCGTTCTTT.